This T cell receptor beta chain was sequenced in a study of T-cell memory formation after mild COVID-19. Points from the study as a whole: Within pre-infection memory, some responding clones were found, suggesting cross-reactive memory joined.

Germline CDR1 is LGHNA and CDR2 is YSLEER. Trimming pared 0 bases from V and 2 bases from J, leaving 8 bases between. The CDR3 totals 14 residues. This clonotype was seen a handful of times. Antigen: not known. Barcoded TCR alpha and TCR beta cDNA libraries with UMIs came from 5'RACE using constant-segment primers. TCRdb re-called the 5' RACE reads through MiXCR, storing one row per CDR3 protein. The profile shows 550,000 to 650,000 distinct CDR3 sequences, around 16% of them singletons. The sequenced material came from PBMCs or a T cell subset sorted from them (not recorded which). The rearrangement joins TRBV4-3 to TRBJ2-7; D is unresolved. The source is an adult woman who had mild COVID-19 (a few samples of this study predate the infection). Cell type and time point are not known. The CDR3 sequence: CASSQDPQTYEQYF. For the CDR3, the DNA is TGCGCCAGCAGCCAAGATCCACAGACCTACGAGCAGTACTTC.